The rows below give T cell receptor beta chains drawn from one sample of a study of vaccination and CD4 T cells after COVID-19. TCRdb recomputed calls from the PCR reads with MiXCR, one row per CDR3 protein. The table records about 23,000 distinct CDR3 sequences, 44% of them present only once. The antigens these receptors bind are not known. The material sequenced was CD4+ T cells from blood, cultured in vitro, taken before SARS-CoV-2 vaccination. The source of these receptors is a human donor who received a COVID-19 vaccine. Both conserved end residues are part of each CDR3. Each record gives: clone size, V gene, CDR3 protein. A clone size is listed for some rows: how often the clone was seen (once, few, many), or a class if it is expanded.

clone_size: few; v_call: TRBV7-6; cdr3_aa: CASSPTASPRGYTF
clone_size: once; v_call: TRBV11-3; cdr3_aa: CASRQRLGGAGELFF
clone_size: few; v_call: TRBV20-1; cdr3_aa: CSARDGDRGDTEAFF
clone_size: NA; v_call: TRBV27; cdr3_aa: CASSPGQGASYGYTF
clone_size: few; v_call: TRBV6-1; cdr3_aa: CATQDLSSGNTIYF
clone_size: once; v_call: TRBV14; cdr3_aa: CASSQDLAVKETQYF
clone_size: once; v_call: TRBV2; cdr3_aa: CASSLDGVYSPLHF
clone_size: NA; v_call: TRBV20-1; cdr3_aa: CSASFVTGANVLTF
clone_size: NA; v_call: TRBV5-1; cdr3_aa: CASSGGEGQPQHF
clone_size: NA; v_call: TRBV6-2/TRBV6-3; cdr3_aa: CASSRRLAGESQYF
clone_size: few; v_call: TRBV20-1; cdr3_aa: CSARDPGGRTSGPYEQYF